This note documents a single T cell receptor beta chain sequence. This receptor's antigen is unknown. Qualities for individual bases were not recorded, and no much larger clone is one base off. The sample belongs to a study of cytomegalovirus exposure and HLA in healthy donors (dated by TCRdb to between 2016 and 2019). In the study overall: According to an earlier analysis of a few hundred of the donors, roughly 180 million T cells yielded 117 million unique TCR beta sequences and more than 250 Gb of sequence data. About 5 DR-DQ haplotypes were handled as single units for association and clustering, since linkage in the cohort was strong. The study aimed to test whether signatures of past pathogen exposure could be identified by cataloging public T cell receptors. HLA typing covered class I and class II loci at four-digit resolution. An early release that covered around 590 HLA-typed donors contained about 290 gigabases of sequencing data and 75 million to 100 million unique TCR sequences. All discovery cohort repertoires had been generated on a single sequencing platform. Of the approximately 400 genotyped donors, 65% to 90% were placed in the genetic ancestry cluster associated with self-reported Caucasian donors. Rather than using new phenotypic data, the later analysis identified candidate immune exposures from TCR beta sequences and from how often those sequences occurred across donors. Typing coverage differed by locus: A, B, C, DRB1 and DQB1 were typed in about 629-630 donors, DQA1 in roughly 510, DPA1 in 600 to 610, and DPB1 in 400 to 480. To decide whether each TCR beta V gene segment behaved as functional or pseudogenic, an earlier analysis of some 600 of the donors relied on high-throughput TCR beta sequencing. In a later genetic analysis, genome-wide SNP genotypes for 398 of the 666 donors were used, and that subset was treated as a discovery cohort. Besides the first cohort of 500 to 700 subjects, a separate validation cohort made up of about 120 different subjects was used. In a later analysis, previously published TCR beta repertoires from several hundred donors were re-analyzed and high-resolution HLA genotyping was added so that TCR occurrence patterns could be studied. Donor age, sex, ethnicity and CMV serostatus were compiled together with the repertoire data. On average, about 200,000 unique TCR beta nucleotide sequences were sequenced per donor among some 430 genotyped donors of the cohort, with 15% to 20% of those sequences being non-productive. The T cell repertoires of 666 subjects were profiled by immunosequencing and related to cytomegalovirus serostatus. To predict cytomegalovirus infection status, the study combined high-throughput TCR immunosequencing, statistical association of individual TCRs with disease status, and machine learning. Results and caveats for the whole study, not just this receptor: According to the authors, the approach could potentially be generalized to other disease states and immunological phenotypes. In the study, roughly 160 TCR beta chains were listed as associated with cytomegalovirus. A later genetic analysis reported fewer N-insertions in productive TCRs among donors in an Asian-associated ancestry cluster than the roughly 690-donor mean. Because counts were too low, approximately 18 rarely observed V segments, including chromosome 9 orphons, were excluded from the earlier analysis of some 590 of the donors. Linkage disequilibrium might explain the correlated functional status among segregating V segments, but an unknown experimental factor could not be excluded. Specific HLA alleles were associated with 15,000 to 20,000 TCR beta sequences at a false discovery rate of 0.05 in a later analysis. The only immune exposure information available for the cohort was CMV serostatus. A later analysis found that most CMV-associated TCR beta chains appeared HLA-restricted, with HLA associations seemingly driven largely by CMV exposure. In a later analysis, the rate of TCR association differed among HLA loci, with DRB1 alleles having the most associated TCRs and HLA-C alleles having the fewest. Across donors, most TCR sequences were observed very rarely, whereas some public TCRs were present in many individuals. The presence/absence analyses assumed that sequencing depth was roughly uniform across donors, and that assumption may not be true. In both the original and validation cohorts, the classifier was reported to diagnose cytomegalovirus status with high specificity and sensitivity. Because some donors lacked HLA typing at each locus, the association tests relied only on the typed subset. A further reported finding was that TCR beta sequences accurately predicted the HLA-A and HLA-B alleles for most subjects in the first cohort. An earlier analysis of around 500 of the donors showed that most TCR beta V segments appeared in productive rearrangements either about 87% or about 30% of the time, which broadly matched IMGT annotations. This cohort had only TCR beta chains sequenced, and the lack of alpha or paired-chain data limited which features could be detected. A few of the identified cytomegalovirus-associated TCR beta chains were confirmed in vitro to be specific for cytomegalovirus antigens. In a later analysis, HLA-associated TCR beta chains showed more clonal expansion and lower generation probabilities than non-associated chains that were equally common. The sequencing pipeline was judged likely to have produced a cluster of highly shared sequence variants as a technical artifact. V-gene and J-gene trimming of TCR beta chains was associated with a missense DCLRE1C variant in a later genetic analysis, and the association was replicated in an independent cohort. A later analysis reported that several top co-occurrence clusters appeared linked to parvovirus B19, influenza, CMV and Epstein-Barr virus. Because the 87-base-pair reads could not distinguish some IMGT-functional V segments, including TRBV6-2 and TRBV6-3, those segments were excluded. When HLA alleles, especially DR and DQ, strongly co-occurred, TCR associations were difficult to assign to individual alleles.

The library was produced with the immunoSEQ multiplex PCR assay. For the multiplex PCR, a mixture combining 60 forward primers for TCR Vbeta segments and 13 reverse primers for TCR Jbeta segments was used. Amplification of the CDR3 region of rearranged TCR beta genes was performed with a multiplex PCR assay on genomic DNA. The amplified TCR beta libraries were sequenced on the Illumina HiSeq System as 87-base-pair reads. Turning to the authors' computational methods: Across the 600 to 700 repertoires, a later analysis counted roughly 84 million unique TCR beta chains, roughly 11 million of which were shared by at least two donors. Raw reads were error-corrected and collapsed into unique sequences by a nearest-neighbor algorithm in which closely related sequences were merged to remove PCR and sequencing errors. CDR3 sequences were aligned to IMGT reference sequences to assign V, D and J gene segments. For a sequence to be retained, a match of at least six nucleotides was required to both a V gene segment and a J gene segment. A rearrangement counted as productive if the CDR3 had no stop codons and remained in frame with V and J, and every other rearrangement counted as non-productive. Following IMGT convention, CDR3 was defined as the stretch from the second conserved V-encoded cysteine up to the conserved J-encoded phenylalanine. Sequences without an unambiguous match to a single V gene segment were excluded from the earlier analysis of a few hundred of the donors. An earlier analysis of 500 to 600 of the donors classified V segments as functional when productive rearrangements were above 56.7% and as segregating when the standard deviation between donors was above 5%. A statistical classification framework was built for diagnosing cytomegalovirus status from the catalog of TCR beta chain sequences. In a later analysis, TCR nucleotide sequences were compared against IMGT/GENE-DB human TR gene sequences so that V and J genes could be assigned. In a later analysis, CDR3 sequences and most-parsimonious VDJ recombination scenarios were assigned using the TCRdist pipeline. A later analysis defined each TCR beta chain by its CDR3 amino acid sequence plus V-gene family, and excluded reads lacking a unique V-gene family. A later analysis removed 592 highly shared, low-generation-probability nucleotide sequences to deal with suspected cross-contamination and a sequencing artifact. In a later analysis, a clonal expansion index was calculated for each public chain from normalized within-repertoire ranks of inferred template counts. A later analysis computed generation probabilities with a VDJ recombination model fitted to out-of-frame rearrangements, and checked the results against IGoR. In a later analysis, TCR-TCR, TCR-HLA and TCR-CMV co-occurrence was scored with hypergeometric tests, and a repertoire-size bias correction was applied to TCR pairs. A later analysis estimated false discovery rates by permuting HLA or CMV assignments 20 times. In a later analysis, co-occurring TCRs were grouped using DBSCAN, with TCRdist sequence similarity added in when clustering inside HLA-allele-positive subsets. For co-occurrence clustering, repertoires with fewer than 30,000 or more than 120,000 public chains were excluded, along with four to six repertoires with anomalous nucleotide sharing. The clones in this table, taken by TCRdb from immuneACCESS, are in-frame only. Not every clone is retained; where verified, under half of the shortfall comes from an unresolved V gene, and the cause of the rest is unknown. The DNA was the basis for D and trimming; V, J and clone size are from that table. Across this sample there are roughly 160,000 clones, with over 70% seen only once. More than 9.5% of the sample comes from the top ten.

In total, more than 500 healthy bone marrow donors made up the cohort. At the time of sampling, every cohort member was nominally healthy, though immune exposures that went unrecorded were likely present. The donor tested CMV seropositive, placing the donor among the roughly 300 seropositive members of the cohort. A peripheral blood sample was collected from each donor, and TCR beta sequencing was performed on peripheral blood mononuclear cells. The Qiagen DNeasy Blood Extraction Kit was used to extract genomic DNA from the blood cell samples. The junction carries 9 bases between V and J, which are trimmed by 1 base and 2 bases respectively. Reading the germline V gene gives CDR1 MNHNS and CDR2 SASEGT. From cysteine to phenylalanine, the CDR3 is 14 amino acids long. The CDR3 DNA has 42 bases and is translated from base 1.

Recombination joined TRBV6-1 with TRBJ2-7; the best D guess is TRBD1, with 5 bases matching. The receptor's source is a man between 18 and 29 years old in good health and CMV-seropositive. Sequenced material: PBMCs. The CDR3 reads as follows: CASSEDRFAYEQYF. The sequence in DNA is TGTGCCAGCAGTGAAGACAGGTTTGCCTACGAGCAGTACTTC.